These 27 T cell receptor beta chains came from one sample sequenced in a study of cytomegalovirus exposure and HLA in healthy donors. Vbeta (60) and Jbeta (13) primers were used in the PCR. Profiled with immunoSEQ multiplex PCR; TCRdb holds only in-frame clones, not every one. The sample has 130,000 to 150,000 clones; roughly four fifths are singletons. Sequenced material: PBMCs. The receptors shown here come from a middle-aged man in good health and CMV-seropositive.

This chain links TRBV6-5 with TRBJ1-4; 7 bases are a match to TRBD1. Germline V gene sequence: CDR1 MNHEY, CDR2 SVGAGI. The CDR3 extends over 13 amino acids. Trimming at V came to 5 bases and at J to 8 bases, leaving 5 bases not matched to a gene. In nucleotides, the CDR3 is TGTGCCAGCAGTAAGGGGGCATGGGAAAAACTGTTTTTT. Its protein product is CASSKGAWEKLFF.

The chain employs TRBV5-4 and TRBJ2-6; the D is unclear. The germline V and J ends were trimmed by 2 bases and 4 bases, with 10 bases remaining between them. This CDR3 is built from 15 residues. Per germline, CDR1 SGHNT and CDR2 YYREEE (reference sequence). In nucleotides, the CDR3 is TGTGCCAGCAGCTTAGACTTGTGGGGGGCCAACGTCCTGACTTTC. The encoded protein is CASSLDLWGANVLTF.

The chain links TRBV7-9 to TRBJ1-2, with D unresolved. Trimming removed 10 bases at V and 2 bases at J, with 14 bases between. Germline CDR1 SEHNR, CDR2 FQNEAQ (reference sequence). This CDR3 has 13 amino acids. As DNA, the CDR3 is TGTGCCACCCCCGGAGGTAGGAACTATGGCTACACCTTC. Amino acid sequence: CATPGGRNYGYTF.

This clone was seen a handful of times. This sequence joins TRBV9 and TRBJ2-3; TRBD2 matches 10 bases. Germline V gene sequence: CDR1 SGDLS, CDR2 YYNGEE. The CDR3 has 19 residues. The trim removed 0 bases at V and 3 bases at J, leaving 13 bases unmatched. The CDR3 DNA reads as TGTGCCAGCAGCGTAGGAATCCGGGAAGCGGGGGGGCAAACAGATACGCAGTATTTT. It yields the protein CASSVGIREAGGQTDTQYF.

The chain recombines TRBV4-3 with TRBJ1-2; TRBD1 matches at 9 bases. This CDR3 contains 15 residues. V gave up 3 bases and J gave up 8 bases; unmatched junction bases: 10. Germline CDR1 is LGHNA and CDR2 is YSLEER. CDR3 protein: CASSQGVGTGIGYTF. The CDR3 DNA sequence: TGCGCCAGCAGCCAGGGGGTGGGGACAGGGATCGGCTACACCTTC.

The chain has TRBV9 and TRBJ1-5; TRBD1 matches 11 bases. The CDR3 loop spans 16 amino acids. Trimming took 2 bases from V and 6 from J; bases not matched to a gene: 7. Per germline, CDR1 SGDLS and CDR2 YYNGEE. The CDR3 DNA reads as TGTGCCAGCAGCGTCGGGACAGGGGGAGGCGGTCAGCCCCAGCATTTT. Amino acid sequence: CASSVGTGGGGQPQHF.

CDR3: CASSPGGGVSYGYTF. The CDR3 bases are TGCGCCAGCAGCCCCGGGGGGGGCGTTAGCTATGGCTACACCTTC. The chain employs TRBV4-1 and TRBJ1-2; D possibly corresponds to TRBD1 (6 bases). CDR3 size: 15 residues. Germline-derived CDR1 and CDR2 are MGHRA and YSYEKL. Trimming took 4 bases from V and 4 from J, leaving 16 bases between them.

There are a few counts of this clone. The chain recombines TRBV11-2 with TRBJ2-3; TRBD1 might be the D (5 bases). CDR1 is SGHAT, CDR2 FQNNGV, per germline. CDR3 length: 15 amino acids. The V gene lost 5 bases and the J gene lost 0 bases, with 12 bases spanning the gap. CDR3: CASSPDRISTDTQYF. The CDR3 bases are TGTGCCAGCAGCCCCGACAGAATTAGCACAGATACGCAGTATTTT.

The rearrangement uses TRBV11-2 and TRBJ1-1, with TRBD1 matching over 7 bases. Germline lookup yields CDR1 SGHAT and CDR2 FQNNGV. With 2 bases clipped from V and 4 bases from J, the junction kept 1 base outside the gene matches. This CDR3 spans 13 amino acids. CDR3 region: CASSLTGATEAFF. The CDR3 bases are TGTGCCAGCAGCTTAACAGGGGCCACTGAAGCTTTCTTT.

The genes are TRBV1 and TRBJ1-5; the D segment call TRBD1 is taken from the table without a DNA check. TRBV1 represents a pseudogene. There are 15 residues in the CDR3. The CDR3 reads CTSSRQGTGNQPQHF. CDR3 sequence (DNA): TGCACCAGCAGCCGTCAGGGGACAGGCAATCAGCCCCAGCATTTT.

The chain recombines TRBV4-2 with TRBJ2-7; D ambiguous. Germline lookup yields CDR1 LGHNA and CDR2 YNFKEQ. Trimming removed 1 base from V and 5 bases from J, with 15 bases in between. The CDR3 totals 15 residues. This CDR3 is CASSQVLRSSDEQYF. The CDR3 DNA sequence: TGTGCCAGCAGCCAAGTGTTGCGGTCGTCCGACGAGCAGTACTTC.

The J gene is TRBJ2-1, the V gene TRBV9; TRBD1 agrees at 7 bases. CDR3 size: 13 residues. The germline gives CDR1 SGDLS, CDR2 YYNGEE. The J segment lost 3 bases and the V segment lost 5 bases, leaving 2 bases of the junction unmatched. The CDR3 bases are TGTGCCAGCAGTGCAGGGGGCTACAATGAGCAGTTCTTC. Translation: CASSAGGYNEQFF.

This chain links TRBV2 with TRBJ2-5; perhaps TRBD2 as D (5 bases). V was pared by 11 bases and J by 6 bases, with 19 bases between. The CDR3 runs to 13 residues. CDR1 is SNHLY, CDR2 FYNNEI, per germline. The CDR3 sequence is CAGNLGSGKTQYF. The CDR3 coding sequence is TGTGCCGGGAACCTCGGCTCGGGGAAGACCCAGTACTTC.

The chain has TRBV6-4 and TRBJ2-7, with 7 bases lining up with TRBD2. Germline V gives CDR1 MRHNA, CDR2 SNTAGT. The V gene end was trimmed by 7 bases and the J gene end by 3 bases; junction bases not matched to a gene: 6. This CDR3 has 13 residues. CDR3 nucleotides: TGTGCCAGCACTGGGGGAGGGGACTACGAGCAGTACTTC. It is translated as CASTGGGDYEQYF.

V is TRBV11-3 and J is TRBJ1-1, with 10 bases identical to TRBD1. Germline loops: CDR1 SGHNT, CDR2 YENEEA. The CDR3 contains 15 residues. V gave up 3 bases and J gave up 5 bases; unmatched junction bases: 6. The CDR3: CASSLTGQGFTEAFF. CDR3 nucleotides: TGTGCCAGCAGCTTGACGGGACAGGGGTTTACTGAAGCTTTCTTT.

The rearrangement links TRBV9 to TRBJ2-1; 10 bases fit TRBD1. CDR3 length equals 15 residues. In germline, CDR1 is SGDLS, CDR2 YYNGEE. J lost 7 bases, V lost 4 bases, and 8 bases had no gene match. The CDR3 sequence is CASSFRGQGENEQFF. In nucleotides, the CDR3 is TGTGCCAGCAGCTTCAGAGGACAGGGGGAGAATGAGCAGTTCTTC.

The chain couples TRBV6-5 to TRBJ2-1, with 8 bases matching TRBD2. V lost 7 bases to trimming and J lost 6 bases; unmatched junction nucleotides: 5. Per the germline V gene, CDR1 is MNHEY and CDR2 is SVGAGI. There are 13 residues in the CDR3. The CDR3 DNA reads TGTGCCAGCAAACGGGGGGGTCGCAATGAGCAGTTCTTC. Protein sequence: CASKRGGRNEQFF.

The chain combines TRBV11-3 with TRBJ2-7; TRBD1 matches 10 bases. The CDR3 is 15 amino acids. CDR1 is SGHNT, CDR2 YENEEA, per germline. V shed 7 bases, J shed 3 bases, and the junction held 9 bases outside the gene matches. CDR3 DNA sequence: TGTGCCAGCACTATAGGACAGGGGGATTTCTACGAGCAGTACTTC. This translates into CASTIGQGDFYEQYF.

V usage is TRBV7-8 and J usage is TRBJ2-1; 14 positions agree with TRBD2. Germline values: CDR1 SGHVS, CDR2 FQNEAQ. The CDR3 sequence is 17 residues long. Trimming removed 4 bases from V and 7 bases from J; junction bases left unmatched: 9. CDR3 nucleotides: TGTGCCAGCAGCTCGGGGGCAGGACTAGCGGGAGGTAATGAGCAGTTCTTC. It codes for CASSSGAGLAGGNEQFF.

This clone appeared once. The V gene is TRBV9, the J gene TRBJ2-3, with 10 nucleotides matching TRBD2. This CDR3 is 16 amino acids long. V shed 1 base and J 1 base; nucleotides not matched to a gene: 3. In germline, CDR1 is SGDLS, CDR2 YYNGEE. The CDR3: CASSVSGTSGTDTQYF. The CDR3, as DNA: TGTGCCAGCAGCGTAAGCGGGACTAGCGGCACAGATACGCAGTATTTT. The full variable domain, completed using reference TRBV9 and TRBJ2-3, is DSGVTQTPKHLITATGQRVTLRCSPRSGDLSVYWYQQSLDQGLQFLIQYYNGEERAKGNILERFSAQQFPDLHSELNLSSLELGDSALYFCASSVSGTSGTDTQYFGPGTRLTVL.

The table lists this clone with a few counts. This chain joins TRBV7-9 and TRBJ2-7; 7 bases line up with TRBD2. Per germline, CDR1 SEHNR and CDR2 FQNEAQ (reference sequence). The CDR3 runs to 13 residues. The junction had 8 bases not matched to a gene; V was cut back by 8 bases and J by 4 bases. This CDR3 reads CASARREQYEQYF. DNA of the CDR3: TGTGCCAGCGCACGGCGGGAGCAGTACGAGCAGTACTTC.

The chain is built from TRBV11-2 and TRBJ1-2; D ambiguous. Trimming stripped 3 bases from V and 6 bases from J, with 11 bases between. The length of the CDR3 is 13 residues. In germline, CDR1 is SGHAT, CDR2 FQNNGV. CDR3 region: CASSFAGSHGYTF. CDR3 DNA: TGTGCCAGCAGCTTCGCTGGGAGTCATGGCTACACCTTC.

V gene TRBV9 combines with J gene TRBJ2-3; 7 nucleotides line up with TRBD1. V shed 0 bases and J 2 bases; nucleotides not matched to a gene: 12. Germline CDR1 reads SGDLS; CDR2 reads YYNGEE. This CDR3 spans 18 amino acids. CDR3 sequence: CASSVVAPGTVNTDTQYF. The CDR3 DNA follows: TGTGCCAGCAGCGTAGTAGCACCCGGGACAGTAAACACAGATACGCAGTATTTT.

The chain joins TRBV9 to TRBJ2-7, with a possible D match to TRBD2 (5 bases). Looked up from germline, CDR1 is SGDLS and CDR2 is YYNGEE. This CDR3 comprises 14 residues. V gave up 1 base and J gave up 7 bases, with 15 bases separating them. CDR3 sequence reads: CASSVTAARGEQYF. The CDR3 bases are TGTGCCAGCAGCGTAACAGCGGCGCGCGGAGAGCAGTACTTC.

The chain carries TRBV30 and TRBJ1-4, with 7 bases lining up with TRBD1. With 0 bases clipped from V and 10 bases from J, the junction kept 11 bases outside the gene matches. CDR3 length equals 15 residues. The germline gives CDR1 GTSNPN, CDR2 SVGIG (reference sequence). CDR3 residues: CAWSVSAGQGGKLFF. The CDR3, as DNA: TGTGCCTGGAGTGTAAGCGCCGGGCAGGGGGGAAAACTGTTTTTT.

CDR3 protein: CATSGRGSGGYTF. The CDR3 bases are TGTGCCACCAGCGGCAGGGGGAGTGGGGGCTACACCTTC. The chain combines TRBV15 with TRBJ1-2; 7 nucleotides match TRBD1. The trim removed 5 bases at V and 8 bases at J, leaving 8 bases unmatched. This CDR3 is 13 amino acids long. Germline CDR1 is LNHNV and CDR2 is YYDKDF (reference sequence).

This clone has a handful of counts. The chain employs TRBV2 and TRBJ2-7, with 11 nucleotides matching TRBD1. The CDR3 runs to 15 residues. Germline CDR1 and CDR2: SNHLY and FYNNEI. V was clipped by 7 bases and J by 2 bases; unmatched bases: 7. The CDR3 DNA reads TGTGCCAGCAAAGTGGTGGGACAGGGGGCCTACGAGCAGTACTTC. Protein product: CASKVVGQGAYEQYF.